A selection of T cell receptor beta chains follows, all from one sample in a study of shared clonotypes between healthy human individuals. Sequencing was performed with immunoSEQ multiplex PCR; in TCRdb, only in-frame clones are kept and a portion is missing. The sample holds roughly 1,800,000 clones, about 95% seen once. Sequencing used naive CD8+ T cells sorted from blood. These receptors all stem from a man between 18 and 29 years old in good health. The CDR3 runs from the conserved cysteine through the conserved F or W. The D gene is left open where the match is weak. Size is stated for part of the rows, as once, few or many counts, or as a class when the clone is expanded.

j_call clone_size d_call v_call cdr3_aa cdr3_nt
TRBJ1-1 once - TRBV18 CASSPINQNTEAFF TGTGCCAGCTCACCAATCAACCAGAACACTGAAGCTTTCTTT
TRBJ2-7 - - TRBV18 CASSPPQGLGYEQYF TGTGCCAGCTCACCACCGCAGGGGCTCGGGTACGAGCAGTACTTC
TRBJ2-3 once - TRBV7-6 CASSLGAPFTDTQYF TGTGCCAGCAGCTTAGGGGCCCCTTTCACAGATACGCAGTATTTT
TRBJ2-7 - TRBD1 TRBV30 CAWTTGVAYEQYF TGTGCCTGGACGACAGGGGTGGCCTACGAGCAGTACTTC
TRBJ2-7 - TRBD2 TRBV4-2 CASSQVQGLVSYEQYF TGTGCCAGCAGCCAAGTTCAGGGACTAGTATCCTACGAGCAGTACTTC
TRBJ2-2 - TRBD2 TRBV7-8 CASSLAGSSGTTGELFF TGTGCCAGCAGCTTAGCCGGGTCTAGCGGAACCACCGGGGAGCTGTTTTTT
TRBJ2-1 - TRBD2 TRBV30 CAWSDGGSPSYNEQFF TGTGCCTGGAGTGATGGCGGGAGCCCCTCCTACAATGAGCAGTTCTTC
TRBJ2-5 - TRBD1 TRBV4-1 CASSHVGRDRQETQYF TGCGCCAGCAGCCACGTAGGTAGGGACAGGCAAGAGACCCAGTACTTC
TRBJ1-6 few - TRBV27 CASSLSQYRAPLHF TGTGCCAGCAGTTTATCGCAGTATAGAGCACCCCTCCACTTT
TRBJ1-2 once - TRBV30 CAWSVLDSSGYTF TGTGCCTGGAGTGTACTGGATTCATCTGGCTACACCTTC
TRBJ2-7 - - TRBV4-1 CASSPTTGSTYEQYF TGCGCCAGCAGCCCAACTACAGGGTCAACCTACGAGCAGTACTTC
TRBJ1-5 - - TRBV6-1 CASSEAGGQPQHF TGTGCCAGCAGTGAAGCGGGGGGGCAGCCCCAGCATTTT
TRBJ2-1 - TRBD2 TRBV27 CASSPLGVSGGASSYNEQFF TGTGCCAGCAGTCCCCTCGGGGTTAGCGGGGGAGCTAGCTCCTACAATGAGCAGTTCTTC
TRBJ2-7 - - TRBV6-1 CASSGWDPPYPYEQYF TGTGCCAGCAGTGGCTGGGACCCTCCTTATCCCTACGAGCAGTACTTC
TRBJ2-7 - - TRBV13 CASSLEGQGPLEQYF TGTGCCAGCAGCTTAGAGGGTCAGGGCCCCCTCGAGCAGTACTTC
TRBJ1-1 - - TRBV27 CASSNRQGGTEAFF TGTGCCAGCAGTAACCGACAAGGTGGGACTGAAGCTTTCTTT
TRBJ2-3 - TRBD1 TRBV19 CASRWTGGTDTQYF TGTGCCAGTAGATGGACAGGGGGCACAGATACGCAGTATTTT
TRBJ1-3 - - TRBV30 CAWSVQESGNTIYF TGTGCCTGGAGTGTACAGGAGTCTGGAAACACCATATATTTT
TRBJ2-1 - - TRBV11-2 CASSQSYNEQFF TGTGCCAGCAGCCAGTCCTACAATGAGCAGTTCTTC
TRBJ1-5 - - TRBV7-2 CASSLQGGDSNQPQHF TGTGCCAGCAGCTTACAGGGAGGGGATAGCAATCAGCCCCAGCATTTT
TRBJ2-7 - TRBD1 TRBV13 CASSSGTGVEEQYF TGTGCCAGCAGCTCCGGGACAGGGGTTGAAGAGCAGTACTTC
TRBJ2-1 - TRBD2 TRBV9 CASSVDLAGGQDEQFF TGTGCCAGCAGCGTAGACCTAGCGGGGGGGCAGGATGAGCAGTTCTTC
TRBJ1-5 - TRBD1 TRBV5-6 CASSPGGYGNQPQHF TGTGCCAGCAGCCCAGGGGGCTATGGCAATCAGCCCCAGCATTTT
TRBJ2-1 once - TRBV15 CATSSDLRTNNEQFF TGTGCCACCAGCAGTGACCTGAGGACCAACAATGAGCAGTTCTTC
TRBJ2-7 - - TRBV7-3 CASSYRDSYEQYF TGTGCCTCCTCATACAGGGATTCCTACGAGCAGTACTTC
TRBJ2-5 - - TRBV7-9 CASSLGSQETQYF TGTGCCAGCAGCTTAGGGTCCCAAGAGACCCAGTACTTC
TRBJ2-7 - TRBD1 TRBV27 CATRDRFEQYF TGTGCCACCAGGGACAGGTTCGAGCAGTACTTC
TRBJ2-5 - TRBD1 TRBV30 CAWSVRDRGTWETQYF TGTGCCTGGAGTGTACGGGACAGGGGGACTTGGGAGACCCAGTACTTC
TRBJ2-3 once - TRBV7-9 CASSLVAGFSVDTQYF TGTGCCAGCAGCTTAGTGGCGGGATTTTCGGTGGATACGCAGTATTTT
TRBJ2-1 - - TRBV4-1 CASSQDWGSGSSYNEQFF TGCGCCAGCAGCCAAGATTGGGGTAGCGGAAGCTCCTACAATGAGCAGTTCTTC
TRBJ2-7 - - TRBV5-1 CASSLDPSYEQYF TGCGCCAGCAGCTTGGACCCCAGCTACGAGCAGTACTTC
TRBJ2-3 - TRBD2 TRBV30 CAWSVGTSSGTDTQYF TGTGCCTGGAGTGTGGGGACTAGCTCAGGCACAGATACGCAGTATTTT
TRBJ2-2 - TRBD2 TRBV6-5 CASSSGSGGDGELFF TGTGCCAGCAGTTCGGGTTCCGGGGGGGACGGGGAGCTGTTTTTT
TRBJ1-6 - TRBD1 TRBV9 CASSVTTGADSPLHF TGTGCCAGCAGCGTGACGACAGGGGCCGATTCACCCCTCCACTTT
TRBJ2-2 - - TRBV5-8 CASSLSRYTGELFF TGTGCCAGCAGCTTGTCTAGGTACACCGGGGAGCTGTTTTTT
TRBJ1-1 once - TRBV28 CASRTQALGTEAFF TGTGCCAGCAGAACTCAGGCATTGGGGACTGAAGCTTTCTTT
TRBJ1-4 - - TRBV7-9 CASRSPTNEELFF TGTGCCAGCAGGAGCCCCACGAATGAGGAACTGTTTTTT
TRBJ2-2 - - TRBV27 CASSPRLGYDVGELFF TGTGCCAGCAGTCCCAGACTCGGATATGACGTCGGGGAGCTGTTTTTT
TRBJ2-1 - - TRBV12-5 CASGSVIASSIEQFF TGTGCTAGTGGTTCTGTGATAGCGTCGAGCATTGAGCAGTTCTTC
TRBJ1-2 - TRBD1 TRBV10-3 CAISEGTGNGYTF TGTGCCATCAGTGAGGGGACAGGGAATGGCTACACCTTC
TRBJ1-1 - - TRBV19 CASPGGFPQNTEAFF TGTGCCAGTCCGGGGGGTTTCCCTCAGAACACTGAAGCTTTCTTT
TRBJ2-1 - TRBD2 TRBV7-3 CASSPYLGASGGSYNEQFF TGTGCCAGCAGCCCATACCTTGGGGCTAGCGGGGGGTCCTACAATGAGCAGTTCTTC